The 25 T cell receptor beta chains below were found in one sample sequenced in a study of cytomegalovirus exposure and HLA in healthy donors. The method was immunoSEQ multiplex PCR; TCRdb's version includes in-frame clones alone and lacks a portion of them. The table records approximately 100,000 clones, 85% to 95% of them present only once. The sample consisted of PBMCs. The receptor set was obtained from a woman aged 25 to 39 in good health and CMV-seropositive.

The chain links TRBV2 to TRBJ1-1, with 9 bases lining up with TRBD1. CDR1 is SNHLY, CDR2 FYNNEI, per germline. Trimming removed 7 bases from V and 4 bases from J; junction bases left unmatched: 7. This CDR3 contains 14 residues. The CDR3 bases are TGTGCCAGCATCCCCCGGGACAGGGTCACTGAAGCTTTCTTT. Residues: CASIPRDRVTEAFF.

The chain joins TRBV7-2 to TRBJ2-5, with TRBD1 identical over 7 bases. J lost 1 base, V lost 3 bases, and 2 bases had no gene match. Germline lookup yields CDR1 SGHTA and CDR2 FQGNSA. The CDR3 totals 14 residues. As DNA, the CDR3 is TGTGCCAGCAGCTTGTCAGGGGGCCAAGAGACCCAGTACTTC. Amino acid sequence: CASSLSGGQETQYF.

This sequence joins TRBV18 and TRBJ2-1; the match to TRBD2 covers 8 bases. The CDR3 runs 14 residues. Trimming cost V 2 bases and J 12 bases; bases outside gene matches: 9. Germline CDR1 is KGHSH and CDR2 is LQKENI. The CDR3 region has the DNA TGTGCCAGCTCACCAACTAGCGGAATAGGATGGCAGTTCTTC. Protein: CASSPTSGIGWQFF.

This clone was seen only once. The CDR3 region is CASSLLGGTGELFF. The CDR3 DNA follows: TGTGCCAGCAGCTTATTGGGGGGCACCGGGGAGCTGTTTTTT. The chain has TRBV7-2 and TRBJ2-2; D is perhaps TRBD2 (6 bases). The ends were cut back, 2 bases at V and 4 bases at J, with 8 bases in the middle. Germline CDR1 is SGHTA and CDR2 is FQGNSA. This CDR3 region has 14 residues.

CDR3 in DNA: TGTGCCAGCAGCCGCCGACTAGCGGGAGGCGGGACAGATACGCAGTATTTT. As protein: CASSRRLAGGGTDTQYF. The V gene is TRBV11-3, the J gene TRBJ2-3, with 13 positions matching TRBD2. V gave up 5 bases and J gave up 3 bases; unmatched junction bases: 8. Germline V gene lookup returns CDR1 SGHNT and CDR2 YENEEA. The CDR3 loop spans 17 amino acids.

The chain couples TRBV5-1 to TRBJ1-1, with unresolved D. The CDR3 is 12 residues long. Germline V gene data show CDR1 as SGHRS and CDR2 as YFSETQ. The V end was cut by 5 bases, the J end by 4 bases, with 9 bases between. For the CDR3, the DNA is TGCGCCAGCAGGGTCGGCGGCACTGAAGCTTTCTTT. Translated: CASRVGGTEAFF.

The genes are TRBV28 and TRBJ2-1; 7 nucleotides agree with TRBD1. V shed 3 bases, J shed 4 bases, and the junction held 9 bases outside the gene matches. The CDR3 covers 16 residues. The germline V gene encodes CDR1 MDHEN and CDR2 SYDVKM. CDR3 DNA: TGTGCCAGCAGTTTTGTCGGGACAGAGTTTTACAATGAGCAGTTCTTC. Protein sequence: CASSFVGTEFYNEQFF.

The rearrangement uses TRBV5-4 and TRBJ2-5; 9 positions agree with TRBD2. CDR1 is SGHNT and CDR2 is YYREEE in the germline V gene (reference sequence). The junction had 5 bases not matched to a gene; V was cut back by 1 base and J by 4 bases. The CDR3 spans 15 residues. In nucleotides, the CDR3 is TGTGCCAGCAGCTTGCCGCGGGAGGGCCGAGAGACCCAGTACTTC. Translation gives CASSLPREGRETQYF.

V gene TRBV10-3 combines with J gene TRBJ2-1; D may be TRBD2 (5 bases). Germline values: CDR1 ENHRY, CDR2 SYGVKD. Trimming took off 2 bases at V and 4 bases at J, with 18 bases between the two ends. The CDR3 covers 17 residues. The CDR3 DNA sequence: TGTGCCATCAGTGAGCCCCTACTAGTAGTGGAGTACAATGAGCAGTTCTTC. Residues: CAISEPLLVVEYNEQFF.

The rearrangement links TRBV5-1 to TRBJ1-4; weak D call: TRBD1 (6 bases). The CDR3 totals 14 residues. V gave up 0 bases and J gave up 7 bases, with 10 bases separating them. Per the germline V gene, CDR1 is SGHRS and CDR2 is YFSETQ. In DNA form, the CDR3 reads TGCGCCAGCAGCTTGGGACAGGTTGGTGAAAAACTGTTTTTT. Translation gives CASSLGQVGEKLFF.

The chain carries TRBV29-1 and TRBJ2-7, with TRBD2 identical over 11 bases. V shed 3 bases and J 7 bases; nucleotides not matched to a gene: 14. The CDR3 length is 16 residues. Germline V lookup: CDR1 SQVTM, CDR2 ANQGSEA. As DNA, the CDR3 is TGCAGCGTTGAGGGGGGACCCGGGACTAGCGGCAGGGAGCAGTACTTC. Protein product: CSVEGGPGTSGREQYF.

This rearrangement joins TRBV29-1 to TRBJ2-2, with a possible D match to TRBD2 (6 bases). Trimming removed 3 bases at V and 5 bases at J, with 13 bases between. Germline-derived CDR1 and CDR2 are SQVTM and ANQGSEA. This CDR3 region has 14 residues. CDR3 residues: CSVEIPRGTGELFF. The CDR3 DNA follows: TGCAGCGTTGAGATCCCCCGGGGGACCGGGGAGCTGTTTTTT.

For the CDR3, the DNA is TGTGCCAGTAGTATAGGGACAGGGAGGTTATCCGAGGAGCAGTTCTTC. Translating gives CASSIGTGRLSEEQFF. The rearrangement links TRBV19 to TRBJ2-1; 8 positions match TRBD1. J gave up 10 bases and V 1 base, and 12 bases lay outside the gene matches. Germline V CDR1 and CDR2: LNHDA, SQIVND (reference sequence). The CDR3 spans 16 residues.

This chain links TRBV4-3 with TRBJ1-1; D remains ambiguous. V was pared by 6 bases and J by 3 bases, with 11 bases between. The V gene's germline CDR1 is LGHNA and CDR2 YSLEER. This CDR3 contains 13 residues. Here the CDR3 reads CASSSWEDTEAFF. The CDR3, as DNA: TGCGCCAGCAGTTCATGGGAGGACACTGAAGCTTTCTTT.

The chain couples TRBV28 to TRBJ1-2; TRBD1 agrees at 7 bases. The CDR3 consists of 16 residues. Germline V lookup: CDR1 MDHEN, CDR2 SYDVKM. With V trimmed by 1 base and J by 8 bases, 13 bases remained unmatched. The CDR3 sequence: CASSLSLPRQGQGYTF. The CDR3 bases are TGTGCCAGCAGTTTATCTCTCCCCAGACAGGGCCAAGGCTACACCTTC.

This sequence joins TRBV25-1 and TRBJ1-4, with D perhaps matching TRBD1 (5 bases). Trimming shortened V by 7 bases and J by 5 bases, and 11 bases separated the two germline ends. The CDR3 runs 13 residues. Per the germline V gene, CDR1 is MGHDK and CDR2 is SYGVNS. The CDR3 nucleotides are TGTGCCAGCAACGACAGAGCAAATGAAAAACTGTTTTTT. Its translation is CASNDRANEKLFF.

The chain is built from TRBV27 and TRBJ2-2, with D tentatively TRBD1 (6 bases). This CDR3 is 14 amino acids long. Germline loops: CDR1 MNHEY, CDR2 SMNVEV (reference sequence). V was clipped by 6 bases and J by 2 bases, with 10 bases between them. The chain's CDR3 is CASSRDTNTGELFF. DNA of the CDR3: TGTGCCAGCAGCCGGGACACTAACACCGGGGAGCTGTTTTTT.

The chain uses TRBV6-1 and TRBJ2-2, with 8 bases fitting TRBD2. The V gene's germline CDR1 is MNHNS and CDR2 SASEGT. V trimming: 4 bases; J trimming: 5 bases; junction bases outside the gene matches: 6. The CDR3 runs 15 residues. In DNA, the CDR3 is TGTGCCAGCAGTGTAAGCGGGAGTGGGACCGGGGAGCTGTTTTTT. The encoded protein is CASSVSGSGTGELFF.

The rearrangement uses TRBV10-2 and TRBJ1-1; D is undetermined. Trimming cost V 6 bases and J 2 bases, with 4 bases left between them. Germline V gives CDR1 WSHSY, CDR2 SAAADI. CDR3 size: 11 residues. As DNA, the CDR3 is TGCGCCAGCAGACTAAACACTGAAGCTTTCTTT. Encoded protein: CASRLNTEAFF.

The V call is TRBV10-1, the J call TRBJ2-1; 8 bases fit TRBD2. Losses at the gene ends were 6 bases for V and 4 bases for J; bases not matched to a gene: 8. Germline CDR1 and CDR2: WNHNN and SYGVQD (reference sequence). There are 15 residues in the CDR3. CDR3 coding DNA: TGCGCCAGCAGGCGAGCGGGAGCTTGTTACAATGAGCAGTTCTTC. It codes for CASRRAGACYNEQFF.

The V call is TRBV4-1, the J call TRBJ1-2, with D uncertain. The CDR3 has 14 residues. Germline assignment: CDR1 MGHRA and CDR2 YSYEKL. V was clipped by 1 base and J by 4 bases, with 10 bases between them. The CDR3 sequence is CASSQAGLTYGYTF. The CDR3 bases are TGCGCCAGCAGCCAAGCAGGTTTGACCTATGGCTACACCTTC.

The genes are TRBV27 and TRBJ2-7; possibly TRBD1 for D (5 bases). The V gene's germline CDR1 is MNHEY and CDR2 SMNVEV (reference sequence). V shed 3 bases and J shed 5 bases, with 11 bases lying between them. The CDR3 is 13 amino acids. The CDR3: CASSFGRAHEQYF. The CDR3 DNA follows: TGTGCCAGCAGTTTCGGCAGGGCCCACGAGCAGTACTTC.

The J gene is TRBJ2-3, the V gene TRBV9; D perhaps matches TRBD1 (5 bases). This CDR3 has 18 amino acids. The ends were cut back, 0 bases at V and 4 bases at J, with 21 bases in the middle. Germline lookup yields CDR1 SGDLS and CDR2 YYNGEE. CDR3 in amino acids: CASSVGMWQGMIADTQYF. The CDR3 coding sequence is TGTGCCAGCAGCGTAGGGATGTGGCAGGGCATGATAGCAGATACGCAGTATTTT.

The chain combines TRBV28 with TRBJ1-5, with TRBD1 matching over 8 bases. The CDR3 sequence is 15 residues long. In germline, CDR1 is MDHEN, CDR2 SYDVKM. V lost 5 bases, J lost 0 bases, and 3 bases stayed unmatched. CDR3 residues: CASSPRGRSNQPQHF. In DNA, the CDR3 is TGTGCCAGCAGTCCCAGGGGGCGTAGCAATCAGCCCCAGCATTTT.

This rearrangement joins TRBV27 to TRBJ2-7, with 7 bases identical to TRBD1. Trimming at V came to 5 bases and at J to 7 bases, leaving 14 bases not matched to a gene. The CDR3 length is 15 residues. Germline V gene sequence: CDR1 MNHEY, CDR2 SMNVEV (reference sequence). CDR3 DNA: TGTGCCAGCAGTCGGGGACAGTCTGGCTTTTGGGAGCAGTACTTC. Its translation: CASSRGQSGFWEQYF.